What follows describes a single T cell receptor (beta chain). Its matching antigen is unknown. This CDR3 has 16 amino acids. With 2 bases removed from V and 5 bases from J, the gap between germline ends came to 19 bases. Germline V gives CDR1 MDHEN, CDR2 SYDVKM. The study reverse transcribed the entire isolated RNA, so it sequenced expressed TCRB transcripts. The data were produced by immunoSEQ multiplex PCR, yet TCRdb's version contains in-frame clones alone and is incomplete. The sample has roughly 120,000 clones; around 40% are singletons. This sample is part of a study of beta chain features in type 1 diabetes. Overall study findings and caveats: The study left unresolved whether HLA type influences TCRB rearrangement. Lower insertion and higher deletion counts appeared at VDJ junctions in type 1 diabetes patients.

Blood was collected once per donor into heparin, averaging around 120 mL. The chain carries TRBV28 and TRBJ2-7; tentative D call: TRBD2 (5 bases). The clonotype comes from a woman aged 18-30 years in good health. Specimen: stem cell memory CD4+ T cells from blood. Here the CDR3 reads CASSLLPDTRIHEQYF. CDR3 coding DNA: TGTGCCAGCAGTTTACTTCCCGACACTAGAATCCACGAGCAGTACTTC.